This T cell receptor beta chain came from a study of metastatic and nonmetastatic thyroid tumors. About the study: Repertoires from blood and tumor or nodule tissue of malignant and benign thyroid patients were compared. Study conclusions and caveats: Patients with malignant thyroid tumors reportedly had significantly higher TCR beta diversity than those with benign nodules, in blood and tumor.

With MiXCR, TCRdb called clones anew from the PCR reads. The repertoire consists of 11,000 to 15,000 clones, with 25% to 30% occurring once and the leading ten covering approximately 9.9%. The V gene lost 10 bases and the J gene lost 4 bases, with 11 bases spanning the gap. The CDR3 is made up of 11 amino acids. Germline assignment: CDR1 MNHNS and CDR2 SASEGT. Thyroid surgery had not been preceded by any treatment in any patient. As to this clone: Its target is unknown.

The chain is built from TRBV6-1 and TRBJ2-7; D gene uncertain. This clonotype was obtained from a female donor with papillary thyroid cancer or a benign thyroid nodule (not recorded which). Some clones in this sample may be carry-over from other donors' samples. The source material was tumor tissue. The CDR3 bases are TGTGCCACCATCTACCAATACGAGCAGTACTTC. Translation: CATIYQYEQYF.